This TCR beta chain appears in the sequencing data of a study of control samples from healthy donors and cancer patients. The germline gives CDR1 MNHEY, CDR2 SMNVEV (reference sequence). Trimming pared 3 bases from V and 4 bases from J, leaving 13 bases between. The CDR3 covers 14 residues. The method was immunoSEQ multiplex PCR; TCRdb's version includes in-frame clones alone and lacks a portion of them. Of roughly 76,000 clones listed, 94% are singletons. J is TRBJ2-7 and V is TRBV27; TRBD1 is a possible D gene (8 bases). Source material: blood. The source of this sequence is a woman in her 40s in good health. CDR3 loop: CASSLKQGGYEQYF. In DNA form, the CDR3 reads TGTGCCAGCAGTTTGAAACAGGGGGGGTACGAGCAGTACTTC.